A single sample gave rise to the 11 T cell receptor beta chains below, sequenced in a study of Graves' ophthalmopathy and Graves' hyperthyroidism. Amplifying from RNA transcripts, the study obtained TCR beta CDR3 regions. In the first round, RT-PCR was carried out with HTBI primers, and a multiplex PCR formed the second round. TCRdb ran MiXCR on the multiplex PCR reads and lists one entry per CDR3 protein. This sample has fewer than 400,000 distinct CDR3 sequences; around 19% occur once, and the top ten carry roughly 1.5%. What was sequenced was peripheral blood. These receptors were obtained from a woman between 18 and 29 years old with Graves' ophthalmopathy.

The table lists this clonotype with many counts. The chain employs TRBV11-2 and TRBJ1-5; TRBD1 matches 8 bases. Germline V gene lookup returns CDR1 SGHAT and CDR2 FQNNGV. This CDR3 region has 16 residues. V shed 5 bases and J 6 bases; nucleotides not matched to a gene: 12. The CDR3 spells CASSVGAGGGGQPQHF. The CDR3 nucleotides are TGTGCCAGCAGCGTTGGGGCAGGGGGCGGGGGTCAGCCCCAGCATTTT.

This clonotype was seen ten or more times. The V and J genes are TRBV6-1 and TRBJ1-6; 11 nucleotides line up with TRBD1. The CDR3 totals 15 residues. Germline CDR1 and CDR2: MNHNS and SASEGT. V dropped 6 bases and J dropped 9; count of bases not matched to a gene: 7. Written as DNA, the CDR3 is TGTGCCAGCAGAAATCCGGGACAGGGGGGTTCACCCCTCCACTTT. It yields the protein CASRNPGQGGSPLHF.

This clonotype was seen repeatedly, ten times or more. V usage is TRBV11-2 and J usage is TRBJ2-7; D not resolved. The CDR3 runs 16 residues. Germline values: CDR1 SGHAT, CDR2 FQNNGV. Trimming shortened V by 5 bases and J by 7 bases, and 24 bases separated the two germline ends. The CDR3 DNA reads TGTGCCAGCAGCCCAGTGGTGGGGTCAGGCAAAGTGGAGCAGTACTTC. The encoded protein is CASSPVVGSGKVEQYF.

This clonotype was recorded many times. The chain combines TRBV12-3 or TRBV12-4 with TRBJ1-5, with D tentatively TRBD1 (6 bases). CDR3 size: 14 residues. V dropped 8 bases and J dropped 3 bases, with 14 bases sitting between them. The CDR3 region has the DNA TGTGCCAGCGCCAAGGGGGGACCCAATCAGCCCCAGCATTTT. Translated: CASAKGGPNQPQHF.

There are many counts of this clonotype. V usage is TRBV6-5 and J usage is TRBJ1-1, with TRBD1 matching over 7 bases. Looked up from germline, CDR1 is MNHEY and CDR2 is SVGAGI. The V and J ends lost 8 bases and 2 bases, in that order; junction bases with no gene match: 14. CDR3 size: 16 residues. CDR3 nucleotide sequence: TGTGCCAGCTCGTTTACTCCGGGACAGTTAAACACTGAAGCTTTCTTT. It translates to CASSFTPGQLNTEAFF.

This clonotype occurred many times. This chain joins TRBV30 and TRBJ1-1; D remains unclear. CDR1 is GTSNPN, CDR2 SVGIG, per germline (reference sequence). This CDR3 has 13 residues. V was shortened by 5 bases and J by 3 bases, with 13 bases between the two germline ends. CDR3 coding DNA: TGTGCCTGGGGCCGAGCAGGCTACACTGAAGCTTTCTTT. Its protein is CAWGRAGYTEAFF.

This rearrangement joins TRBV20-1 to TRBJ1-1; tentatively, D is TRBD1 (6 bases). The CDR3 length is 14 residues. Germline loops: CDR1 DFQATT, CDR2 SNEGSKA (reference sequence). Trimming took 2 bases from V and 0 from J, leaving 10 bases between them. The DNA for the CDR3 is TGCAGTGCTAGAAAAGGACAGATGAACACTGAAGCTTTCTTT. This translates into CSARKGQMNTEAFF.

This clonotype appeared many times. This chain connects TRBV24-1 to TRBJ2-2; 12 positions agree with TRBD2. After removal of 6 bases from V and 6 bases from J, the junction contained 4 bases not matched to a gene. CDR1 and CDR2 (germline): KGHDR, SFDVKD. This CDR3 contains 15 residues. CDR3 sequence reads: CATSLTSGRPGELFF. The CDR3, as DNA: TGTGCCACCAGTTTGACTAGCGGGAGACCCGGGGAGCTGTTTTTT.

This clonotype occurred many times. This sequence joins TRBV11-2 and TRBJ2-2; D gene ambiguous. The V gene's germline CDR1 is SGHAT and CDR2 FQNNGV. The CDR3 spans 18 residues. V was trimmed by 5 bases and J by 0 bases, leaving 19 bases between them. Here the CDR3 reads CASSLRVQTFANTGELFF. The CDR3 DNA reads TGTGCCAGCAGCCTCCGGGTCCAGACATTCGCGAACACCGGGGAGCTGTTTTTT.

This clonotype was seen at least ten times. One end of the junction fails to match germline, which may point to a read error. V is TRBV12-5 and J is TRBJ1-1; a weak D match, TRBD1 (5 bases). CDR1 and CDR2 (germline): LGHNT, FRNRAP. The CDR3 runs to 16 residues. Here the CDR3 reads CASGLWASTANTETFF. In DNA form, the CDR3 reads TGTGCTAGTGGTTTGTGGGCTTCGACAGCGAACACTGAAACTTTCTTT.

This clonotype has a count of ten or more. The genes are TRBV18 and TRBJ2-2; no reliable D call. Trimming shortened V by 5 bases and J by 5 bases, and 12 bases separated the two germline ends. Germline CDR1 reads KGHSH; CDR2 reads LQKENI. The CDR3 loop spans 14 amino acids. The CDR3 loop reads CASSEQIGTGELFF. In DNA form, the CDR3 reads TGTGCCAGCTCAGAACAGATCGGGACCGGGGAGCTGTTTTTT. Filled out from reference TRBV18 and TRBJ2-2, the complete variable domain reads NAGVMQNPRHLVRRRGQEARLRCSPMKGHSHVYWYRQLPEEGLKFMVYLQKENIIDESGMPKERFSAEFPKEGPSILRIQQVVRGDSAAYFCASSEQIGTGELFFGEGSRLTVL.